Listed here is a single T cell receptor (beta chain). This entry is derived from a study of blood T cell repertoires in COVID-19. Study at large: The United States, Italy and Spain provided the acute and convalescent COVID-19 samples. Sources were T cells, B-cell-depleted T cells, or PBMCs; the material itself was cDNA or gDNA.

The CDR3 extends over 16 amino acids. Germline V gene data show CDR1 as SGHAT and CDR2 as FQNNGV. V was shortened by 2 bases and J by 4 bases, with 16 bases between the two germline ends. Some clones are missing from TCRdb's copy, which holds only in-frame ones; the method was immunoSEQ multiplex PCR. The sample includes about 58,000 clones, around 87% of them seen just once. The gene calls are TRBV11-2 and TRBJ2-3; the D is unclear. This TCR was sampled from a man in his 60s with active COVID-19. Specimen: peripheral blood. CDR3 sequence reads: CASSLPPRGVADTQYF. The CDR3 nucleotides are TGTGCCAGCAGCTTACCCCCTCGAGGTGTCGCAGATACGCAGTATTTT.